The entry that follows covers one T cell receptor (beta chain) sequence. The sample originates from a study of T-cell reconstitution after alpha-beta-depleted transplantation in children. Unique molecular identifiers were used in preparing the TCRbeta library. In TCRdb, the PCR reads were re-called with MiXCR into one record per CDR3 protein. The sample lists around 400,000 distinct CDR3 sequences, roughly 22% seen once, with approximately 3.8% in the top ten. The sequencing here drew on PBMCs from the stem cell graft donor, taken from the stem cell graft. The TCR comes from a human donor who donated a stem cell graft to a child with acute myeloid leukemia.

The CDR3 DNA reads as TGTGCCAGCAGCCGGCGAGACGGCCCTGGAGGGGCCAACGTCCTGACTTTC. As protein: CASSRRDGPGGANVLTF. The V gene is TRBV6-1, the J gene TRBJ2-6, with unresolved D. Germline loops: CDR1 MNHNS, CDR2 SASEGT. V lost 6 bases, J lost 4 bases, and 19 bases lay in between. The CDR3 sequence is 17 residues long.